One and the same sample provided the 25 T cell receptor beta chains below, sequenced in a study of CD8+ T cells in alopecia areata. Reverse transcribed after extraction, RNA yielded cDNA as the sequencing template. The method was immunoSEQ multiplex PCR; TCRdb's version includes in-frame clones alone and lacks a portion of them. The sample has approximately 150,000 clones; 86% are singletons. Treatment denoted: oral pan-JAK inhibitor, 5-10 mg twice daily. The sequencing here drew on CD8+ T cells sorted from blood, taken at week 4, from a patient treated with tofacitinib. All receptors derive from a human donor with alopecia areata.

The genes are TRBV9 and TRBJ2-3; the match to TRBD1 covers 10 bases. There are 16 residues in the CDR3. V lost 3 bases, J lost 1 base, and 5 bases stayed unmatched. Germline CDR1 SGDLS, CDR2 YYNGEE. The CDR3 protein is CASSAGTGDGTDTQYF. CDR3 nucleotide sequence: TGTGCCAGCAGCGCCGGGACAGGGGATGGCACAGATACGCAGTATTTT.

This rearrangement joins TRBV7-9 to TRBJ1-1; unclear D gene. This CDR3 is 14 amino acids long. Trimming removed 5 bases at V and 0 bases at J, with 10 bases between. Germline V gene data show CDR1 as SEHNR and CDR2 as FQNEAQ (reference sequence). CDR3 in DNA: TGTGCCAGCAGCCTGGAGCTTATGAACACTGAAGCTTTCTTT. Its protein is CASSLELMNTEAFF.

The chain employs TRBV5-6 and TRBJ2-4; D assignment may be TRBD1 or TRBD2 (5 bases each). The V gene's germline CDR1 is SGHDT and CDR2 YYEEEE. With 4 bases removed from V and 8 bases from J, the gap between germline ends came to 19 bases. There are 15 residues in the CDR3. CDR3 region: CASSPRDPHWDIQYF. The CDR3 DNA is TGTGCCAGCAGCCCCCGGGACCCCCATTGGGACATTCAGTACTTC.

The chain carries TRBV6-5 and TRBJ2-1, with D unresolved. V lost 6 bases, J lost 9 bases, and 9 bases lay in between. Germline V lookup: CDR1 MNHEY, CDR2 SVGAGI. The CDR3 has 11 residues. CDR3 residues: CASRTLGEQFF. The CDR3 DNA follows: TGTGCCAGCAGAACCCTCGGTGAGCAGTTCTTC.

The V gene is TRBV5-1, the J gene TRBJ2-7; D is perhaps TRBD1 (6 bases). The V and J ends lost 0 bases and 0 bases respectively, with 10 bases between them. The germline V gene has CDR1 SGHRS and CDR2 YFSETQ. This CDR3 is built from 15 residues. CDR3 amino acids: CASSLVTGLSYEQYF. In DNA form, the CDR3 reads TGCGCCAGCAGCTTGGTTACAGGGCTCTCCTACGAGCAGTACTTC.

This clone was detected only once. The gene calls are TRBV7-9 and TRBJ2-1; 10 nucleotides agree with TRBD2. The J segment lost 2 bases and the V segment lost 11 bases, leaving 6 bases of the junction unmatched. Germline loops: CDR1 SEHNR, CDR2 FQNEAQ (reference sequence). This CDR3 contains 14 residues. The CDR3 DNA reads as TGTGCCGGGCTAGCGGGAGCGCCCTACAATGAGCAGTTCTTC. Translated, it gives CAGLAGAPYNEQFF.

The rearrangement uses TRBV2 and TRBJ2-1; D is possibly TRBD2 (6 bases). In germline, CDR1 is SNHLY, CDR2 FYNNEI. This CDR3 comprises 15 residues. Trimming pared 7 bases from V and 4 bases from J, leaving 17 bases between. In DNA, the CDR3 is TGTGCCAGCAATCGACTAGATCAACTTTACAATGAGCAGTTCTTC. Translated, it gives CASNRLDQLYNEQFF.

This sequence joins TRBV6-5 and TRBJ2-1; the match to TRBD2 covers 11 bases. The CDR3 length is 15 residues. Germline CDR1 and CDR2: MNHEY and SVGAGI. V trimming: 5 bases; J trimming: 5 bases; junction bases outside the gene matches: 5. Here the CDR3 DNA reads TGTGCCAGCAGTCCAGGGACTAGCGGTAACAATGAGCAGTTCTTC. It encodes CASSPGTSGNNEQFF.

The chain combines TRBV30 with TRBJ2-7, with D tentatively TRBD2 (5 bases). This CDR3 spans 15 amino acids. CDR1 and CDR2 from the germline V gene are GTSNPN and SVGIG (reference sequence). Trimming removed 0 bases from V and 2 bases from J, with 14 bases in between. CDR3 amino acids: CAWSVIYEGTYEQYF. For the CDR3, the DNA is TGTGCCTGGAGTGTAATTTATGAGGGAACCTACGAGCAGTACTTC.

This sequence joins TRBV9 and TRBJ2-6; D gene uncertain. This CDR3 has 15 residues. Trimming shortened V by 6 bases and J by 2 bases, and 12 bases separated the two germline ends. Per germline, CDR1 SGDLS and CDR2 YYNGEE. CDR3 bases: TGTGCCAGCAAAGCCCCGGTAGCTGGGGCCAACGTCCTGACTTTC. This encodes CASKAPVAGANVLTF.

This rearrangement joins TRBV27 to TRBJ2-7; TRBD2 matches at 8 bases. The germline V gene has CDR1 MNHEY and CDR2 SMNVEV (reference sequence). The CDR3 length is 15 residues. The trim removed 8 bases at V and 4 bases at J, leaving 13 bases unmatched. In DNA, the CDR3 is TGTGCCAGCCGCGGGGGGTGGGGTAACGTATACGAGCAGTACTTC. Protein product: CASRGGWGNVYEQYF.

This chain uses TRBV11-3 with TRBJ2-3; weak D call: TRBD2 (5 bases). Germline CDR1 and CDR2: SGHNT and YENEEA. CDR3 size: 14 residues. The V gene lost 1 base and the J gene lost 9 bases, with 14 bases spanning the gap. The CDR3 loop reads CASSLGRVWETQYF. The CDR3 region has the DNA TGTGCCAGCAGCTTAGGTCGTGTCTGGGAGACGCAGTATTTT.

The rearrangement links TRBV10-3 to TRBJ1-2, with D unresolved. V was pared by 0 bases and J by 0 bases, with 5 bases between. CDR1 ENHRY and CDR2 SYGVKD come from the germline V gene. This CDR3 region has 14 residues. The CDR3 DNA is TGTGCCATCAGTGAGTCTGCACCTAACTATGGCTACACCTTC. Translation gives CAISESAPNYGYTF.

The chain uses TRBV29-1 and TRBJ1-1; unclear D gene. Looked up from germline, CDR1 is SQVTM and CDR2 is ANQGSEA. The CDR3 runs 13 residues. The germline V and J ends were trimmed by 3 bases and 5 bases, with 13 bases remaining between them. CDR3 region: CSVDGLGETEAFF. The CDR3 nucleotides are TGCAGCGTTGACGGCCTGGGAGAAACTGAAGCTTTCTTT.

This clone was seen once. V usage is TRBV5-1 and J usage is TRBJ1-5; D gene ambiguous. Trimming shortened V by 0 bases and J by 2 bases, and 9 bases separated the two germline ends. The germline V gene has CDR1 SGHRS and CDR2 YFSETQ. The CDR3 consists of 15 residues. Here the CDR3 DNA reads TGCGCCAGCAGCTTGGGAGACGGAGGCAATCAGCCCCAGCATTTT. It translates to CASSLGDGGNQPQHF.

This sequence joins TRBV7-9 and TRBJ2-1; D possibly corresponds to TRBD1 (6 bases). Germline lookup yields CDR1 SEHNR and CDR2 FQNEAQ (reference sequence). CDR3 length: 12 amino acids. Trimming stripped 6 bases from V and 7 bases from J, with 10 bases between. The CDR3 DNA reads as TGTGCCAGCAGTCCAACAGGGAATGAGCAGTTCTTC. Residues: CASSPTGNEQFF.

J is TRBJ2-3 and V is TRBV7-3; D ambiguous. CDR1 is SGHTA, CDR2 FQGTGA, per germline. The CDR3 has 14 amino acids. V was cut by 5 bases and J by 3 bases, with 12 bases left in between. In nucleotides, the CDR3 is TGTGCCAGCAGCGCCGATCGGGCAACAGATACGCAGTATTTT. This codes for CASSADRATDTQYF.

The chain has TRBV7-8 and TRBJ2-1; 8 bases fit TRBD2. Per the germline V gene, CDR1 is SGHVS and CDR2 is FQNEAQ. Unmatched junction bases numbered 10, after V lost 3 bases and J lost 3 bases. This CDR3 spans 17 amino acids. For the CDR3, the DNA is TGTGCCAGCAGCTTCTCGGCGGGAGGACAATTCTACAATGAGCAGTTCTTC. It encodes CASSFSAGGQFYNEQFF.

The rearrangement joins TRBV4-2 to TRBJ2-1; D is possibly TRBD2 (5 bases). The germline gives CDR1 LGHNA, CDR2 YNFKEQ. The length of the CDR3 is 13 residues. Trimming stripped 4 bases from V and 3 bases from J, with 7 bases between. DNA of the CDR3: TGTGCCAGCAGCCGTACTAGCTACAATGAGCAGTTCTTC. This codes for CASSRTSYNEQFF.

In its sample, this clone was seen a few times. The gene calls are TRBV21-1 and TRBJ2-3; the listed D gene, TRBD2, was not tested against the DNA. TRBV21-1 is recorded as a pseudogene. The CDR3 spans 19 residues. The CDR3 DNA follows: TGTGCCAGCAGCAATTCGCAGCGGGAGGGCCTATGGGGCACAGATACGCAGTATTTT. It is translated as CASSNSQREGLWGTDTQYF.

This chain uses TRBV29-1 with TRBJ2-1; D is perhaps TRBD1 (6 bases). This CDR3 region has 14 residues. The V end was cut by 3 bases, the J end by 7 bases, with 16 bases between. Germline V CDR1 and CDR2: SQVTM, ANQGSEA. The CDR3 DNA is TGCAGCGTTGAGGGGGCCGGAGGAGTGAATGAGCAGTTCTTC. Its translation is CSVEGAGGVNEQFF.

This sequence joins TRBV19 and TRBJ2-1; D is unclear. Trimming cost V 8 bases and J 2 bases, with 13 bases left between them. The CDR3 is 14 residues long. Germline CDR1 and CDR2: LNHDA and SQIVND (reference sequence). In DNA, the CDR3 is TGTGCCAGTTCCGGACCTTCGACCTACAATGAGCAGTTCTTC. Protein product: CASSGPSTYNEQFF. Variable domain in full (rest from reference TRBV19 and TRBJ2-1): DGGITQSPKYLFRKEGQNVTLSCEQNLNHDAMYWYRQDPGQGLRLIYYSQIVNDFQKGDIAEGYSVSREKKESFPLTVTSAQKNPTAFYLCASSGPSTYNEQFFGPGTRLTVL.

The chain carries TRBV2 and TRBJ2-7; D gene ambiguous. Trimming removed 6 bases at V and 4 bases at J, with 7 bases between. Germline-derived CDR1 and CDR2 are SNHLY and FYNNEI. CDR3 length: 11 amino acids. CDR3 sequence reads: CASSPRYEQYF. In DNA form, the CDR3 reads TGTGCCAGCAGCCCAAGGTACGAGCAGTACTTC. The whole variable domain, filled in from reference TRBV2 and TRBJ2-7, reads EPEVTQTPSHQVTQMGQEVILRCVPISNHLYFYWYRQILGQKVEFLVSFYNNEISEKSEIFDDQFSVERPDGSNFTLKIRSTKLEDSAMYFCASSPRYEQYFGPGTRLTVT.

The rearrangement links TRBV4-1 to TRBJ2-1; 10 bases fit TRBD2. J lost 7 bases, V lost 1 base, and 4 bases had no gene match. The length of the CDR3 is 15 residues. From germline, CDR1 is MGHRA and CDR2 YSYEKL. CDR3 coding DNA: TGCGCCAGCAGCCAAGTAAGAGCGGGAGGGAATGAGCAGTTCTTC. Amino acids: CASSQVRAGGNEQFF.

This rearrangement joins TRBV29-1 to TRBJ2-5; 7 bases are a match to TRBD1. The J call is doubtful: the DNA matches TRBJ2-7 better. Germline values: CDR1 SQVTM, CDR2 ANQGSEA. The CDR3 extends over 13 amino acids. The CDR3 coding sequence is TGCAGCGTCGTAACCGGGACAGCCTACGAGCAGTACTTC. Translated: CSVVTGTAYEQYF.